The following is a T cell receptor beta chain sequence with its context. Its antigen is undetermined. This specimen belongs to a study of shared clonotypes between healthy human individuals. Across the study: With ages of 18 to 49, the donors were a couple of women and a few men.

TCRdb keeps only in-frame clones here, not all; method: immunoSEQ multiplex PCR. The profile shows 2 million to 3 million clones, 93% of them singletons. Donors, without exception, were Caucasian adults residing in Nashville, Tennessee. Overall study results and limits: For naive CD4 cells, roughly 5.5% of clonotypes were shared across a handful of donors. Non-shared clonotypes were found to have lower generation probabilities than the clonotypes that were shared by all four of the sorted-subset donors.

Sequences were obtained from naive CD4+ T cells from PBMCs. Subset reported: CD45RA+ positively selected. This TCR was recovered from a man younger than 30 in good health. Some clones in this sample may be carry-over from other donors' samples.

The CDR3 nucleotides are TGTGCCAGTAGTACGACAGGGGGAGGAGGCTACACCTTC. It codes for CASSTTGGGGYTF. J is TRBJ1-2 and V is TRBV19; 9 nucleotides line up with TRBD1. Looked up from germline, CDR1 is LNHDA and CDR2 is SQIVND (reference sequence). Trimming took 4 bases from V and 8 from J; bases not matched to a gene: 5. This CDR3 spans 13 amino acids.